The rows below give T cell receptor beta chains drawn from one sample of a study of blood T cells in healthy people across ages. A single record per CDR3 protein comes from TCRdb applying MiXCR to the 5' RACE reads. The sample holds about 800,000 distinct CDR3 sequences, roughly 64% seen once. Sequenced sample: blood. The receptors stem from a man aged 25-40 years in good health. Each CDR3 is given with its conserved first and last residue. The order of the fields is clone size, D gene, J gene, V gene, CDR3 protein, CDR3 DNA. D genes are given only for firm matches. Only part of the rows carry a size: once, few, many, or a class if the clone is expanded.

clone_size: once; d_call: TRBD1; j_call: TRBJ2-6; v_call: TRBV2; cdr3_aa: CASSAGTAGANVLTF; cdr3_nt: TGTGCCAGCAGTGCCGGGACAGCTGGGGCCAACGTCCTGACTTTC
clone_size: few; d_call: -; j_call: TRBJ2-7; v_call: TRBV4-3; cdr3_aa: CASSQDTQASYEQYF; cdr3_nt: TGCGCCAGCAGCCAAGATACCCAGGCCTCCTACGAGCAGTACTTC
clone_size: -; d_call: TRBD1; j_call: TRBJ2-7; v_call: TRBV20-1; cdr3_aa: CSAAGTGFSEQYF; cdr3_nt: TGCAGTGCCGCCGGGACAGGGTTTAGCGAGCAGTACTTC
clone_size: -; d_call: TRBD2; j_call: TRBJ2-1; v_call: TRBV12-3/TRBV12-4; cdr3_aa: CASSFGGSAYNEQFF; cdr3_nt: TGTGCCAGCAGTTTCGGCGGGAGTGCCTACAATGAGCAGTTCTTC
clone_size: few; d_call: -; j_call: TRBJ2-7; v_call: TRBV29-1; cdr3_aa: CSVVGDEQYF; cdr3_nt: TGCAGCGTTGTCGGAGACGAGCAGTACTTC
clone_size: few; d_call: TRBD2; j_call: TRBJ2-3; v_call: TRBV20-1; cdr3_aa: CSANGAGSDTQYF; cdr3_nt: TGCAGTGCTAACGGAGCGGGATCAGATACGCAGTATTTT
clone_size: -; d_call: TRBD2; j_call: TRBJ2-7; v_call: TRBV28; cdr3_aa: CASSFASGWDEEQYF; cdr3_nt: TGTGCCAGCAGTTTTGCTAGCGGATGGGACGAAGAGCAGTACTTC
clone_size: few; d_call: -; j_call: TRBJ1-2; v_call: TRBV3-1; cdr3_aa: CASSHRGPYGYTF; cdr3_nt: TGTGCCAGCAGCCATCGGGGGCCCTATGGCTACACCTTC
clone_size: few; d_call: -; j_call: TRBJ2-5; v_call: TRBV7-2; cdr3_aa: CASSISVGGETQYF; cdr3_nt: TGTGCCAGCAGCATTTCGGTGGGCGGGGAGACCCAGTACTTC
clone_size: -; d_call: -; j_call: TRBJ2-5; v_call: TRBV3-1; cdr3_aa: CASSRVGSQETQYF; cdr3_nt: TGTGCCAGCAGCCGGGTTGGTTCGCAAGAGACCCAGTACTTC
clone_size: -; d_call: -; j_call: TRBJ2-4; v_call: TRBV15; cdr3_aa: CATSRDLWQGPQKQYF; cdr3_nt: TGTGCCACCAGCAGAGATTTATGGCAGGGCCCCCAAAAGCAGTACTTC
clone_size: many; d_call: TRBD1; j_call: TRBJ2-3; v_call: TRBV7-2; cdr3_aa: CASSIDRGNTDTQYF; cdr3_nt: TGTGCCAGCAGCATCGACAGGGGGAACACAGATACGCAGTATTTT
clone_size: few; d_call: TRBD1; j_call: TRBJ2-7; v_call: TRBV4-3; cdr3_aa: CASSQAQGAINEQYF; cdr3_nt: TGCGCCAGCAGCCAAGCTCAGGGGGCAATTAACGAGCAGTACTTC
clone_size: -; d_call: -; j_call: TRBJ2-3; v_call: TRBV6-5; cdr3_aa: CASSSLAGWRDTQYF; cdr3_nt: TGTGCCAGCAGTTCTCTAGCAGGATGGAGAGATACGCAGTATTTT
clone_size: many; d_call: TRBD1; j_call: TRBJ2-1; v_call: TRBV20-1; cdr3_aa: CSAEGTALLLNEQFF; cdr3_nt: TGCAGTGCTGAGGGGACAGCCCTACTTTTAAATGAGCAGTTCTTC
clone_size: few; d_call: -; j_call: TRBJ2-1; v_call: TRBV29-1; cdr3_aa: CSVGRVGNEQFF; cdr3_nt: TGCAGCGTGGGCAGGGTGGGCAATGAGCAGTTCTTC
clone_size: few; d_call: -; j_call: TRBJ2-5; v_call: TRBV10-3; cdr3_aa: CAISSGDEETQYF; cdr3_nt: TGTGCCATCAGTTCAGGAGATGAAGAGACCCAGTACTTC
clone_size: few; d_call: TRBD1; j_call: TRBJ1-4; v_call: TRBV5-6; cdr3_aa: CASSSIGQGTEKLFF; cdr3_nt: TGTGCCAGCAGCTCTATTGGACAGGGTACTGAAAAACTGTTTTTT
clone_size: -; d_call: TRBD1; j_call: TRBJ1-2; v_call: TRBV20-1; cdr3_aa: CSARKWGRGDDGYTF; cdr3_nt: TGCAGTGCTAGGAAATGGGGCAGGGGGGACGATGGCTACACCTTC
clone_size: few; d_call: TRBD1; j_call: TRBJ1-2; v_call: TRBV5-4; cdr3_aa: CASSSNLQGYGYTF; cdr3_nt: TGTGCCAGCAGCTCTAATCTACAGGGGTATGGCTACACCTTC
clone_size: -; d_call: -; j_call: TRBJ2-3; v_call: TRBV7-9; cdr3_aa: CASSLDGNTDTQYF; cdr3_nt: TGTGCCAGCAGCTTAGACGGGAACACAGATACGCAGTATTTT
clone_size: -; d_call: TRBD1; j_call: TRBJ2-7; v_call: TRBV7-2; cdr3_aa: CASSLSLDRGQQYF; cdr3_nt: TGTGCCAGCAGCTTATCCCTGGACAGGGGGCAGCAGTACTTC
clone_size: -; d_call: TRBD1; j_call: TRBJ1-2; v_call: TRBV14; cdr3_aa: CASSRDSLKGGYTF; cdr3_nt: TGTGCCAGCAGCCGGGACAGCCTTAAAGGTGGCTACACCTTC
clone_size: -; d_call: -; j_call: TRBJ2-3; v_call: TRBV5-1; cdr3_aa: CASTDSADTQYF; cdr3_nt: TGCGCCAGCACGGACTCGGCCGATACGCAGTATTTT
clone_size: -; d_call: TRBD1; j_call: TRBJ2-7; v_call: TRBV2; cdr3_aa: CASSEAGDRGSEQYF; cdr3_nt: TGTGCCAGCAGTGAAGCGGGCGACAGGGGGTCCGAGCAGTACTTC
clone_size: -; d_call: -; j_call: TRBJ1-1; v_call: TRBV7-2; cdr3_aa: CASSTQRQTMNTEAFF; cdr3_nt: TGTGCCAGCAGCACCCAACGACAGACTATGAACACTGAAGCTTTCTTT
clone_size: -; d_call: TRBD1; j_call: TRBJ2-1; v_call: TRBV29-1; cdr3_aa: CSVDVSAPDRGKFF; cdr3_nt: TGCAGCGTTGACGTGAGCGCTCCGGACAGGGGCAAGTTCTTC
clone_size: few; d_call: -; j_call: TRBJ1-6; v_call: TRBV7-2; cdr3_aa: CASSCGNRLDSPLHF; cdr3_nt: TGTGCCAGCAGCTGCGGGAACAGACTCGATTCACCCCTCCACTTT
clone_size: -; d_call: TRBD1; j_call: TRBJ1-4; v_call: TRBV4-2; cdr3_aa: CASSQTGVGEKLFF; cdr3_nt: TGTGCCAGCAGCCAAACAGGGGTAGGAGAAAAACTGTTTTTT
clone_size: -; d_call: -; j_call: TRBJ2-7; v_call: TRBV3-1; cdr3_aa: CASSPKLELGAEYF; cdr3_nt: TGTGCCAGCAGCCCGAAACTAGAACTGGGCGCCGAGTACTTC
clone_size: -; d_call: TRBD1; j_call: TRBJ1-1; v_call: TRBV2; cdr3_aa: CASSGTGGDTEAFF; cdr3_nt: TGTGCCAGCAGTGGCACAGGGGGAGACACTGAAGCTTTCTTT
clone_size: -; d_call: TRBD1; j_call: TRBJ2-5; v_call: TRBV6-6; cdr3_aa: CASSKGASGEQYF; cdr3_nt: TGTGCCAGCAGTAAGGGGGCATCCGGGGAGCAGTACTTC
clone_size: -; d_call: TRBD2; j_call: TRBJ2-2; v_call: TRBV4-3; cdr3_aa: CASSQGGGAGELFF; cdr3_nt: TGCGCCAGCAGCCAAGGGGGAGGGGCCGGGGAGCTGTTTTTT